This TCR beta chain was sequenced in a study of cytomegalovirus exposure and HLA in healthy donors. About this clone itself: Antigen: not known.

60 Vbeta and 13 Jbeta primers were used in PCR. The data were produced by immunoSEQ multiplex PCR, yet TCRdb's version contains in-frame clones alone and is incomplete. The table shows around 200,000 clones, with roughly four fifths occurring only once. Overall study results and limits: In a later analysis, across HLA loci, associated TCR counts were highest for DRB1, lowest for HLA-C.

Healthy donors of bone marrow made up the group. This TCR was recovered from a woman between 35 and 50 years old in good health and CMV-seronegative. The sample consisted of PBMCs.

The CDR3 sequence: CASSYGTSVREQFF. CDR3 bases: TGCGCCAGCAGCTACGGGACTAGCGTACGTGAGCAGTTCTTC. J is TRBJ2-1 and V is TRBV4-1, with 10 bases that match TRBD2. After removal of 5 bases from V and 9 bases from J, the junction contained 7 bases not matched to a gene. Germline V lookup: CDR1 MGHRA, CDR2 YSYEKL. The CDR3 consists of 14 residues.